One and the same sample provided the 8 T cell receptor beta chains below, sequenced in a study of T cells in Graves' hyperthyroidism and ophthalmopathy. RNA transcripts provided the source from which TCR beta CDR3 regions were amplified. The TCR CDR3 was amplified in a first-round RT-PCR using the HTBI primer set. One entry per CDR3 protein results from TCRdb running MiXCR on the multiplex PCR reads. The sample records around 620,000 distinct CDR3 sequences, approximately 15% being singletons. Source material: blood. The receptors were sampled from a woman younger than 30 with Graves' ophthalmopathy.

This clonotype has just a few counts. An end of the junction does not agree with germline; a read error may underlie this. The chain carries TRBV7-2 and TRBJ2-1; a weak D match, TRBD1 (6 bases). CDR1 and CDR2 (germline): SGHTA, FQGNSA. The CDR3 runs to 13 residues. The CDR3 region is CASSQTRDNEQFF. The CDR3 DNA reads TGTGCCAGCAGCCAAACCCGGGACAACGAGCAGTTCTTC.

About this clonotype: One end of the junction is discordant with germline, which a read error may explain. The chain uses TRBV18 and TRBJ1-3; no firm D call. The CDR3 consists of 14 residues. Germline-derived CDR1 and CDR2 are KGHSH and LQKENI. The CDR3 spells CASSPAGDGDTIYF. CDR3 sequence (DNA): TGTGCCAGCTCACCAGCGGGAGATGGAGACACCATATATTTT.

Comments on this clonotype: Relative to the germline gene, one junction end is altered; a read error may explain this. The chain uses TRBV7-2 and TRBJ2-6, with D possibly matching TRBD2 (5 bases). Per the germline V gene, CDR1 is SGHTA and CDR2 is FQGNSA. The CDR3 runs 17 residues. DNA for the CDR3: TGTGCCAGCAGCGTAGCTAGCCAGTCCTCTGGGGCCAACGTCCTGACTTTC. The encoded protein is CASSVASQSSGANVLTF.

The chain has TRBV24-1 and TRBJ2-5; D perhaps matches TRBD2 (5 bases). CDR3 size: 13 residues. The V end lost 3 bases, the J end lost 2 bases, and 6 bases lay between the germline ends. Looked up from germline, CDR1 is KGHDR and CDR2 is SFDVKD. The CDR3 reads CATSDPGQETQYF. The CDR3 DNA reads as TGTGCCACCAGTGATCCGGGGCAAGAGACCCAGTACTTC.

The sample holds many counts of this clonotype. V usage is TRBV20-1 and J usage is TRBJ2-7; 7 bases are shared with TRBD2. The CDR3 contains 14 residues. With V trimmed by 6 bases and J by 4 bases, 12 bases remained unmatched. The germline CDR1 and CDR2 sequences are DFQATT and SNEGSKA (reference sequence). The CDR3 DNA reads as TGCAGTGCAGGAATTTGGCGGGAGAGGTACGAGCAGTACTTC. Translated: CSAGIWRERYEQYF.

This clonotype has a count of ten or more. This chain joins TRBV7-9 and TRBJ2-3; tentatively, D is TRBD2 (9 bases). In germline, CDR1 is SEHNR, CDR2 FQNEAQ (reference sequence). V lost 2 bases and J 7 bases, leaving 28 bases between the germline ends. CDR3 size: 19 residues. The CDR3 DNA sequence: TGTGCCAGCAGCTTACGGGGGACAGGATTTCTAGCGGGACTATATACGCAGTATTTT. Translated: CASSLRGTGFLAGLYTQYF. Looking up the rest from reference TRBV7-9 and TRBJ2-3 gives the full variable domain: DTGVSQNPRHKITKRGQNVTFRCDPISEHNRLYWYRQTLGQGPEFLTYFQNEAQLEKSRLLSDRFSAERPKGSFSTLEIQRTEQGDSAMYLCASSLRGTGFLAGLYTQYFGPGTRLTVL.

Many counts were recorded for this clonotype. The chain recombines TRBV7-8 with TRBJ1-6, with 9 bases aligning to TRBD1. Germline V CDR1 and CDR2: SGHVS, FQNEAQ. Trimming cost V 2 bases and J 10 bases; bases outside gene matches: 3. The CDR3 has 14 residues. The chain's CDR3 is CASSLRDRVSPLHF. CDR3 nucleotide sequence: TGTGCCAGCAGCTTAAGGGACAGGGTCTCACCCCTCCACTTT.

This rearrangement joins TRBV2 to TRBJ2-7; TRBD2 agrees at 10 bases. Germline-derived CDR1 and CDR2 are SNHLY and FYNNEI. V was clipped by 3 bases and J by 2 bases; unmatched bases: 4. CDR3 length equals 15 residues. CDR3 bases: TGTGCCAGCAGTGACGAAGCGGGAGGGCCCTACGAGCAGTACTTC. It specifies CASSDEAGGPYEQYF.